Below, one T cell receptor beta chain is given with its context. The antigen is undetermined. Germline V gene sequence: CDR1 SQVTM, CDR2 ANQGSEA. This CDR3 comprises 16 residues. This record belongs to a study of T cells in severe cutaneous drug reactions. Whole-study context: Blister fluid/cells and PBMC came from acute- or recovery-stage patients. Broader study findings: A public TCRbeta CDR3 appeared in all seven CBZ-SJS/TEN blister samples, averaging about 15%.

Libraries were made by iRepertoire multiplex PCR with TCR subtype-specific primers for bulk and single-cell sequencing. Input for bulk TCR libraries: roughly 90-500 ng RNA per sample. Reprocessing the multiplex PCR reads, TCRdb reports a single entry for every CDR3 protein and omits DNA. This repertoire includes thousands of distinct CDR3 sequences. Carbamazepine had induced Stevens-Johnson syndrome or toxic epidermal necrolysis in the sequenced donors. This TCR was sampled from a human donor with a severe cutaneous adverse drug reaction. The sequencing sample was made of cells from a skin blister. The V gene is TRBV29-1, the J gene TRBJ2-2; TCRdb lists TRBD1, though no DNA is available to test this call. CDR3 region: CRHPAVGVENTGELFF.